This TCR beta chain was recorded in a study of blood T cell repertoires in COVID-19. Across the whole study: Material from acute and convalescent COVID-19 was sourced from the United States, Italy and Spain. In each case, the material was cDNA or gDNA derived from T cells, B-cell-depleted T cells, or PBMCs.

How the authors handled the data: From reference gene primer amplification, estimates of nucleated cell counts were derived. Sequencing used immunoSEQ multiplex PCR; TCRdb keeps in-frame clones, though not all of them. Clonal size and the V and J genes are those of that table, whereas D and trimming came from the DNA. The table shows around 300,000 clones, with around 86% occurring only once. V lost 7 bases and J lost 10, with 10 bases in between. The CDR3 has 10 amino acids. From germline, CDR1 is SQVTM and CDR2 ANQGSEA. The sequenced sample consisted of peripheral blood. This chain uses TRBV29-1 with TRBJ1-4; no reliable D call. The sequence derives from a man aged 45 to 65 with active or convalescent COVID-19. CDR3 coding DNA: TGCAGCGCCGAGGCTGGAAAACTGTTTTTT. Amino acid sequence: CSAEAGKLFF.